The rows below give T cell receptor beta chains drawn from one sample of a study of T-cell reconstitution after alpha-beta-depleted transplantation in children. TCRdb reprocessed the PCR reads with MiXCR, giving one entry per CDR3 protein. Among around 64,000 distinct CDR3 sequences listed, roughly 10% were seen once. The sequencing here drew on PBMCs, taken before TCRalphabeta/CD19-depleted stem cell transplant. These TCRs come from a boy between 10 and 17 years old with acute myeloid leukemia, due to receive a stem cell transplant. Each CDR3 is given without its conserved first and last residue.

9 | TRBV20-1 | SPLGGETQY
14 | TRBV6-5 | ASSYSGEAGGNTIY
8 | TRBV29-1 | SAAGTASF
13 | TRBV4-2 | ASSPRGSGANVLT
16 | TRBV2 | ASSERRGTQIGDQPQH
13 | TRBV7-9 | ASSSTDSYNSPLH
13 | TRBV5-6 | ASSPTGQGINIQY
13 | TRBV23-1 | ASSLGLKGTGELF
9 | TRBV6-5 | ASSYGDTQY
12 | TRBV6-2/TRBV6-3 | ASSPHREKQPQH
14 | TRBV5-1 | ASSSPSAGSLREQY
11 | TRBV12-3/TRBV12-4 | ASQLLPLETQY
14 | TRBV24-1 | ATSKVTGTSAETQY
13 | TRBV7-2 | ASSLVAGGFNEQF
12 | TRBV6-5 | ASSYEGKNYEQY
14 | TRBV12-3/TRBV12-4 | ASSFISGGASYGYT
13 | TRBV6-5 | ASSYGARGSEKLF
12 | TRBV27 | ASRGGGVKNIQY
16 | TRBV12-3/TRBV12-4 | ACSPRQGGLASYNEQF
15 | TRBV5-8 | ASSLDPGARDTGELF
10 | TRBV7-9 | ASSSRPGELF
18 | TRBV24-1 | ATSAPDPSGRSSGANVLT
13 | TRBV11-2 | ASSLAALVSSEQF
11 | TRBV24-1 | ATSVRAGQPQH
9 | TRBV29-1 | SALAQETQY
14 | TRBV4-3 | ASSQDQPGLVHGYT
15 | TRBV27 | ASSLLAGAVPTGTQY
13 | TRBV27 | ASSLTGTYTSPLH
12 | TRBV12-3/TRBV12-4 | ASGNTGFSYEQY
13 | TRBV10-3 | AISDPTGGRETQY
9 | TRBV29-1 | SVLQEGRQF
9 | TRBV29-1 | SALGGNTIY
13 | TRBV7-6 | ASSSPPDSRNTIY
14 | TRBV5-1 | ASSSGRGDLGTEAF
12 | TRBV28 | ASSFKGLNEKLF
14 | TRBV3-1 | ASSQAGSGPIGELF
11 | TRBV12-3/TRBV12-4 | ATPGQGVTEAF
14 | TRBV28 | ASRLSGGSRADTQY